This T cell receptor beta chain derives from a study of monozygotic twins with inflammatory bowel disease. Following a re-call of the 5' RACE reads, TCRdb has one entry per CDR3 protein and lacks DNA. In all, the sample yields a few hundred thousand distinct CDR3 sequences. The CDR3 sequence is 15 residues long. CDR1 is MNHEY, CDR2 SVGEGT, per germline. J is TRBJ2-2 and V is TRBV6-2 or TRBV6-3; TCRdb names TRBD1, which stays unverified in the absence of DNA. Sequenced: blood. The source is a human donor with ulcerative colitis or Crohn's disease, or a healthy co-twin of an affected twin (not recorded which). CDR3 residues: CASSYHRRGPGELFF.